The following is a T cell receptor beta chain sequence with its context. Its antigen remains unidentified. At collection, donors were nominally healthy, but unrecorded immune exposures were probable. The data were taken from a study of cytomegalovirus exposure and HLA in healthy donors. The V gene's germline CDR1 is MGHRA and CDR2 YSYEKL. The CDR3 runs 16 residues. The V and J ends lost 0 bases and 1 base, in that order; junction bases with no gene match: 2. The study's findings and limits: The authors assumed roughly uniform sequencing depth across donors for presence/absence analyses.

PCR employed 60 Vbeta and 13 Jbeta primers. Sequencing used immunoSEQ multiplex PCR; TCRdb keeps in-frame clones, though not all of them. The data show some 150,000 clones, with under 85% seen just once and approximately 6.3% held by the top ten. The chain uses TRBV4-1 and TRBJ2-1; 8 bases map to TRBD2. The sample taken for sequencing was PBMCs. The clonotype comes from a woman between 35 and 50 years old in good health and CMV-seropositive. The CDR3 loop reads CASSQERGVSYNEQFF. Here the CDR3 DNA reads TGCGCCAGCAGCCAAGAGCGGGGGGTTTCCTACAATGAGCAGTTCTTC.